This T cell receptor beta chain was observed in a study of blood T cells in healthy people across ages. This clonotype was seen a few times. PCR was performed a second time for roughly 7 to 12 cycles using a sample-barcoded 5' primer and a J-beta primer mix. Each CDR3 protein is one row after TCRdb ran MiXCR on the 5' RACE reads. This sample has about 970,000 distinct CDR3 sequences; 51% occur once, and the top ten carry about a fifth. The CDR3 runs to 14 residues. Germline lookup yields CDR1 SGHNT and CDR2 YENEEA. Trimming took 5 bases from V and 2 from J, leaving 12 bases between them. Sequencing was done on a sample of blood. The source is a woman aged 55-75 years in good health. The gene calls are TRBV11-3 and TRBJ2-5; possible D gene TRBD1, 6 bases. CDR3 protein: CASSKGQAQETQYF. The CDR3 coding sequence is TGTGCCAGCAGCAAGGGACAAGCTCAAGAGACCCAGTACTTC.